This T cell receptor (beta chain) derives from a study of cytomegalovirus exposure and HLA in healthy donors. Overall study context: Earlier results showed almost 120 million unique TCR beta sequences derived from approximately 180 million T cells.

The primer mix had 60 Vbeta and 13 Jbeta primers. The table came from immunoSEQ multiplex PCR; TCRdb's copy has only in-frame clones and leaves some out. This table has about 250,000 clones, 80% appearing once. Germline CDR1 and CDR2: MDHEN and SYDVKM. V was clipped by 7 bases and J by 0 bases, with 9 bases between them. The CDR3 runs to 13 residues. The table lists this clone with a count of one. The chain is built from TRBV28 and TRBJ1-1; no reliable D call. This receptor was identified in a girl aged 2-15 years in good health and CMV-seronegative. The specimen was PBMCs. The CDR3 reads CASIGRMNTEAFF. DNA for the CDR3: TGTGCCAGCATTGGGCGTATGAACACTGAAGCTTTCTTT.